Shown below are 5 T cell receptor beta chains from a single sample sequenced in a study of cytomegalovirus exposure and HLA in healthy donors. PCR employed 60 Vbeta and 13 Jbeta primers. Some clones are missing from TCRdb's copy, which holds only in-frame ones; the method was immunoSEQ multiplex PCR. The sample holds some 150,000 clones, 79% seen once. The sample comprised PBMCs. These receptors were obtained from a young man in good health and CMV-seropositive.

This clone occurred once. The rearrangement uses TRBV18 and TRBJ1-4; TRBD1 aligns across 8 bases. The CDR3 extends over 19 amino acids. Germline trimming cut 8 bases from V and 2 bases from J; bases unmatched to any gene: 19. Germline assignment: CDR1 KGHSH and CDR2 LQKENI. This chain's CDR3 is CASATTNKPDRGTNEKLFF. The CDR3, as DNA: TGTGCCAGCGCGACCACTAATAAGCCTGACAGGGGCACTAATGAAAAACTGTTTTTT.

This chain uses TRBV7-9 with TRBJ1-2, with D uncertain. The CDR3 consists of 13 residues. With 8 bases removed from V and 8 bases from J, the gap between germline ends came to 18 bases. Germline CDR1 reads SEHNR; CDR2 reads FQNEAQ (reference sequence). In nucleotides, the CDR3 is TGTGCCAGCCGCCCGGAGGGAATCGTCGGCTACACCTTC. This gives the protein CASRPEGIVGYTF.

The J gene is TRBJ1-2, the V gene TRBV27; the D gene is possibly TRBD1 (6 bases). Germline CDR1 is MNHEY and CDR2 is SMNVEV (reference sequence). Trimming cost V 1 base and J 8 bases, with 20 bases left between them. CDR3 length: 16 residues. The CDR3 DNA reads TGTGCCAGCAGTTTATACGACCCAGGGGTTGGTTCCGGCTACACCTTC. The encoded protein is CASSLYDPGVGSGYTF.

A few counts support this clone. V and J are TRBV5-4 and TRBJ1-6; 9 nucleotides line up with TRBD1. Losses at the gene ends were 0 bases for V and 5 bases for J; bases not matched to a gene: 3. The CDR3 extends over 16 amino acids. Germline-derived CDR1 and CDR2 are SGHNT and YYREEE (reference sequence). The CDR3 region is CASSLAGTGNNSPLHF. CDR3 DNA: TGTGCCAGCAGCTTGGCTGGGACAGGGAATAATTCACCCCTCCACTTT.

DNA for the CDR3: TGCAGCGTTGTCGGTGGGGGGAGGGAGGATGAGCAGTTCTTC. This sequence encodes CSVVGGGREDEQFF. The chain recombines TRBV29-1 with TRBJ2-1; TRBD2 aligns across 7 bases. This CDR3 spans 14 amino acids. Germline assignment: CDR1 SQVTM and CDR2 ANQGSEA. With V trimmed by 4 bases and J by 8 bases, 11 bases remained unmatched.